One sample yielded the 5 T cell receptor beta chains listed below, sequenced in a study of Graves' ophthalmopathy and Graves' hyperthyroidism. Investigators amplified TCR beta CDR3 regions from RNA transcripts. HTBI-primed RT-PCR formed the first round, and a multiplex PCR formed the second. MiXCR was run by TCRdb on the multiplex PCR reads, yielding one entry per CDR3 protein. Found here are 900,000 to 1,200,000 distinct CDR3 sequences, around a third of them singletons; the top ten hold roughly 11%. The sample was peripheral blood or thyroid tissue (not recorded which). The receptors derive from an adult man with Graves' hyperthyroidism.

On this clonotype: This may stem from a read error, because a much larger clone lies one nucleotide away. The chain employs TRBV20-1 and TRBJ1-2; D is perhaps TRBD1 (5 bases). The CDR3 runs 16 residues. With 0 bases removed from V and 5 bases from J, the gap between germline ends came to 19 bases. Germline CDR1 and CDR2: DFQATT and SNEGSKA (reference sequence). This chain's CDR3 is CSARDQRGLSLYGYTF. DNA for the CDR3: TGCAGTGCTAGAGATCAAAGGGGACTTTCTCTTTATGGCTACACCTTC.

This clonotype was found many times. The chain links TRBV10-3 to TRBJ2-2; D uncertain. Germline V lookup: CDR1 ENHRY, CDR2 SYGVKD. This CDR3 has 15 amino acids. V was trimmed by 3 bases and J by 4 bases, leaving 12 bases between them. CDR3 in amino acids: CAISDWADGTGELFF. CDR3 nucleotides: TGTGCCATCAGTGATTGGGCCGACGGCACCGGGGAGCTGTTTTTT.

This clonotype came up many times. V is TRBV9 and J is TRBJ2-7; no clear D gene. Germline CDR1 is SGDLS and CDR2 is YYNGEE. The CDR3 is made up of 13 amino acids. Deletions cut 2 bases from V and 6 bases from J, with 12 bases between. The CDR3 DNA reads TGTGCCAGCAGCGTCGGACCCGGGCGCGAGCAGTACTTC. It specifies CASSVGPGREQYF. Filled out from reference TRBV9 and TRBJ2-7, the complete variable domain reads DSGVTQTPKHLITATGQRVTLRCSPRSGDLSVYWYQQSLDQGLQFLIQYYNGEERAKGNILERFSAQQFPDLHSELNLSSLELGDSALYFCASSVGPGREQYFGPGTRLTVT.

In its sample, this clonotype was seen many times. The chain links TRBV12-3 or TRBV12-4 to TRBJ2-7; TRBD2 matches at 12 bases. V lost 3 bases and J lost 5; bases outside the gene matches: 5. CDR3 size: 15 residues. CDR3 DNA: TGTGCCAGCAGTTTTGGACTAGCGGGAAGTCACGAGCAGTACTTC. It specifies CASSFGLAGSHEQYF.

This clonotype was counted once. CDR3 region: CASSIDISSSGANVLTF. The CDR3 DNA sequence: TGTGCCAGTAGTATTGACATATCGTCCTCTGGGGCCAACGTCCTGACTTTC. The gene calls are TRBV19 and TRBJ2-6; D is undetermined. The CDR3 extends over 17 amino acids. Germline lookup yields CDR1 LNHDA and CDR2 SQIVND (reference sequence). V shed 3 bases and J shed 0 bases, with 12 bases lying between them.